This entry concerns a single T cell receptor (beta chain). Its antigen is undetermined. For every subset, genomic DNA was evenly distributed across several immunoSEQ plates. This table comes from immunoSEQ multiplex PCR, and its TCRdb copy is limited to in-frame clones, with some not included. The table lists roughly 1,100,000 clones, around four fifths of them singletons. Per the germline V gene, CDR1 is GTSNPN and CDR2 is SVGIG (reference sequence). The CDR3 totals 14 residues. Trimming removed 3 bases from V and 3 bases from J; junction bases left unmatched: 5. This specimen belongs to a study of shared clonotypes between healthy human individuals. Whole-study context: Donor composition was two women and a few men, aged 18 to 49.

Study-level findings and limits: Rarefaction curves obtained for sorted subsets showed sequencing incomplete despite large depth. Generally, naive subsets came out with larger estimated richness than memory subsets.

This sequence was found in a man younger than 30 in good health. The sequenced sample consisted of memory CD4+ T cells sorted from blood. Subset given: CD45RA-negative fraction. The rearrangement links TRBV30 to TRBJ1-3, with TRBD1 matching over 7 bases. CDR3: CAWRVGGGGNTIYF. The CDR3 bases are TGTGCCTGGAGGGTAGGGGGCGGTGGAAACACCATATATTTT.